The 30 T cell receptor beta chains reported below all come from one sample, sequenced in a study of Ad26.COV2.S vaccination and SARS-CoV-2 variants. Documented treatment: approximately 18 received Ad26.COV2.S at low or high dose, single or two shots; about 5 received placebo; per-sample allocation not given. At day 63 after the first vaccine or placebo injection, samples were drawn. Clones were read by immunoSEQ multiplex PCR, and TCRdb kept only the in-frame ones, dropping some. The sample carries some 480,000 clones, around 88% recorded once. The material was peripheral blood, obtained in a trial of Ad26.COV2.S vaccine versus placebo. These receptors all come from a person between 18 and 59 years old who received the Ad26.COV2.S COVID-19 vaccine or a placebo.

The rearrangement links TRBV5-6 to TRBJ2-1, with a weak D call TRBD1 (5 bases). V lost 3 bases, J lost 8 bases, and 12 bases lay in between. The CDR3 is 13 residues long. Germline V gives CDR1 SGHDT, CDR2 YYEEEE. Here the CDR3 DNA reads TGTGCCAGCAGCTATATTAGGGGATATGAGCAGTTCTTC. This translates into CASSYIRGYEQFF.

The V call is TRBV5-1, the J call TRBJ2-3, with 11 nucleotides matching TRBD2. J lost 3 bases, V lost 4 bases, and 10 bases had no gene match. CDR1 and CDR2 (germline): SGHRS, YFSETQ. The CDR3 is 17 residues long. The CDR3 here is CASSPGLAGLGTDTQYF. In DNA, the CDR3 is TGCGCCAGCAGCCCTGGACTAGCGGGTTTGGGGACAGATACGCAGTATTTT.

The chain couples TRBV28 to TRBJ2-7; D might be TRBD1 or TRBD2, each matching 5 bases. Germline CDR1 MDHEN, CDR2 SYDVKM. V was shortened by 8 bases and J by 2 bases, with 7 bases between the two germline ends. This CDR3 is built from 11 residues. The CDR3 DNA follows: TGTGCCAGCGGGGACCCCTACGAGCAGTACTTC. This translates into CASGDPYEQYF.

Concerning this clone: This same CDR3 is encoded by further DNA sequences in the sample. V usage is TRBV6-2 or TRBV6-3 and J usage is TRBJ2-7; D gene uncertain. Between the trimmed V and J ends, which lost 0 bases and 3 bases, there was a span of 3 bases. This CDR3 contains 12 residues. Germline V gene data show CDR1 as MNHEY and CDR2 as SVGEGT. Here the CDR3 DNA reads TGTGCCAGCAGTTACTCGTACTACGAGCAGTACTTC. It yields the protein CASSYSYYEQYF.

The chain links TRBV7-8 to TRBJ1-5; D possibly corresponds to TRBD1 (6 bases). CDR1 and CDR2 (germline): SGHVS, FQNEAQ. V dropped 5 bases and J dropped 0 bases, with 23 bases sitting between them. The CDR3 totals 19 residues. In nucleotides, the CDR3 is TGTGCCAGCAGCAAGGACAGACCGACTTTTTCTTATAGCAATCAGCCCCAGCATTTT. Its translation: CASSKDRPTFSYSNQPQHF.

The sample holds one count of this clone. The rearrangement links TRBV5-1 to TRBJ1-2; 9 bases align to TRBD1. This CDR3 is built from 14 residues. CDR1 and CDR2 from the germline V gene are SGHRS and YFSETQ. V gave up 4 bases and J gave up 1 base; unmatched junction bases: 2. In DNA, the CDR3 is TGCGCCAGCAGCCCGGACAGGGGTAACTATGGCTACACCTTC. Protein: CASSPDRGNYGYTF. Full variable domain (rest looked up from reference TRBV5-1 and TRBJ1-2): KAGVTQTPRYLIKTRGQQVTLSCSPISGHRSVSWYQQTPGQGLQFLFEYFSETQRNKGNFPGRFSGRQFSNSRSEMNVSTLELGDSALYLCASSPDRGNYGYTFGSGTRLTVV.

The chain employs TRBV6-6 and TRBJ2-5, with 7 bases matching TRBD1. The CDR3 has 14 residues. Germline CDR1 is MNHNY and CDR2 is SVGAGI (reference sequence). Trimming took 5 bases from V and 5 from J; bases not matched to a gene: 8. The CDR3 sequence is CASSRPTGSETQYF. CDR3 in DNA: TGTGCCAGCAGTCGCCCGACAGGGTCCGAGACCCAGTACTTC.

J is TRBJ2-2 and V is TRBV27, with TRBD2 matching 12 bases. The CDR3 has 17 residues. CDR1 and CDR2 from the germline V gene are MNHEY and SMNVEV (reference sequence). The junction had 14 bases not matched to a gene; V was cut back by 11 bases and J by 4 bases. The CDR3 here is CASRDLAGGPSTGELFF. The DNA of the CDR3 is TGTGCCTCCCGAGATCTAGCGGGAGGGCCGAGCACCGGGGAGCTGTTTTTT.

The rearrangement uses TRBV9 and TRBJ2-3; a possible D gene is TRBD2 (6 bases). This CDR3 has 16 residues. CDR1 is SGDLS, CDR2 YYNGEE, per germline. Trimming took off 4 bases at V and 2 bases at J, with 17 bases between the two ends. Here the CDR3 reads CASSRTGELYTDTQYF. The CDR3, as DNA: TGTGCCAGCAGCCGAACGGGAGAGCTCTACACAGATACGCAGTATTTT.

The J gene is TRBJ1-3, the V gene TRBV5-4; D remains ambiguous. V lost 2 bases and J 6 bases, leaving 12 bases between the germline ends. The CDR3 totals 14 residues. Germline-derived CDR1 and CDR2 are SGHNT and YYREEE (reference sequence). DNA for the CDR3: TGTGCCAGCAGCTTAGGCAGTGTCGCAAACACCATATATTTT. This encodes CASSLGSVANTIYF. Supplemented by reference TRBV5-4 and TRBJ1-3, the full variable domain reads ETGVTQSPTHLIKTRGQQVTLRCSSQSGHNTVSWYQQALGQGPQFIFQYYREEENGRGNFPPRFSGLQFPNYSSELNVNALELDDSALYLCASSLGSVANTIYFGEGSWLTVV.

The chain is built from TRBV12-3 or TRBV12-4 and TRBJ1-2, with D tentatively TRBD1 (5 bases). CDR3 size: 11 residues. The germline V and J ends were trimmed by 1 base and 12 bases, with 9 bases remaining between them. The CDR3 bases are TGTGCCAGCAGTTTAGGACAGCGCCACACCTTC. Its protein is CASSLGQRHTF.

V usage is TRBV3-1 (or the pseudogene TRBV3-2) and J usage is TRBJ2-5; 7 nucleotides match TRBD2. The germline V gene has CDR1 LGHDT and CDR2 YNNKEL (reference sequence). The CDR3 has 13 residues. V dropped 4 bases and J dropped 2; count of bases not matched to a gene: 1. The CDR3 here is CASSRGLQETQYF. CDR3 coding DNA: TGTGCCAGCAGCCGGGGACTACAAGAGACCCAGTACTTC.

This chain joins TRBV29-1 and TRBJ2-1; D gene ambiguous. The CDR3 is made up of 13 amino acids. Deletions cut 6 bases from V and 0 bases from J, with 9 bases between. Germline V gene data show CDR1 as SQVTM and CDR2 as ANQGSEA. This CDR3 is CSVVIGSYNEQFF. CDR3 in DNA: TGCAGCGTGGTTATCGGCTCCTACAATGAGCAGTTCTTC.

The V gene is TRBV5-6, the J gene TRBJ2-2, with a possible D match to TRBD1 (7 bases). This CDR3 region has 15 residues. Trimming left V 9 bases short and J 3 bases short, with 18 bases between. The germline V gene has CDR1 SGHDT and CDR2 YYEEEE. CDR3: CATSRGDRYTGELFF. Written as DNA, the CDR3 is TGTGCCACCTCCAGGGGGGATAGATACACCGGGGAGCTGTTTTTT.

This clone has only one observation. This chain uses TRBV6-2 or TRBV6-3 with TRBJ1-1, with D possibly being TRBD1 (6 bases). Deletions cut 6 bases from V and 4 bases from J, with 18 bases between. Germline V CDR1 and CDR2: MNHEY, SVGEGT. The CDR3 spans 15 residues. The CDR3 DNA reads TGTGCCAGCAGCAACCTTTACAGGGTAAGCACTGAAGCTTTCTTT. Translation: CASSNLYRVSTEAFF.

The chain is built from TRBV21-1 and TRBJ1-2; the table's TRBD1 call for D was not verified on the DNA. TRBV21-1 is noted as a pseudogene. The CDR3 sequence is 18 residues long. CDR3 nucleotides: TGTGCCAGCAGCAAAGTTGGCAGGGAAAATAGAGCTAACTATGGCTACACCTTC. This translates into CASSKVGRENRANYGYTF.

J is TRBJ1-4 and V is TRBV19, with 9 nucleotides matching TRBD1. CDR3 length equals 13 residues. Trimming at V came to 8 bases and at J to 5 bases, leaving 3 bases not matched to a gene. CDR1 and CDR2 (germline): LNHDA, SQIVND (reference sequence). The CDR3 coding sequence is TGTGCCAGTTCCGGGACAGGGAATGAAAAACTGTTTTTT. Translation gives CASSGTGNEKLFF.

CDR3 protein: CASSLRSIQFF. CDR3 nucleotides: TGTGCCAGCAGTTTGCGTTCTATCCAGTTCTTC. The gene calls are TRBV6-2 or TRBV6-3 and TRBJ2-1; D is unresolved. The V gene lost 4 bases and the J gene lost 13 bases, with 11 bases spanning the gap. The CDR3 runs to 11 residues. Germline V lookup: CDR1 MNHEY, CDR2 SVGEGT.

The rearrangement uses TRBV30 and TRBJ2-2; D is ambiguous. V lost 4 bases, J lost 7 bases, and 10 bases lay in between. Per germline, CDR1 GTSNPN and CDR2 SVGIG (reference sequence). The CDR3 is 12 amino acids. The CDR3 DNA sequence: TGTGCCTGGAATCCGACGGGCGGGGAGCTGTTTTTT. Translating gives CAWNPTGGELFF.

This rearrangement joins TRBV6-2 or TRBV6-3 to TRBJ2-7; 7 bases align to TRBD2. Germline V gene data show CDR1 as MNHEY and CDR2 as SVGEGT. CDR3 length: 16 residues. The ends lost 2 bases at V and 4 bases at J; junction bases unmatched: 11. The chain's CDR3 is CASSYDLAGAHYEQYF. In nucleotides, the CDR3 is TGTGCCAGCAGTTACGACCTCGCGGGAGCTCATTACGAGCAGTACTTC.

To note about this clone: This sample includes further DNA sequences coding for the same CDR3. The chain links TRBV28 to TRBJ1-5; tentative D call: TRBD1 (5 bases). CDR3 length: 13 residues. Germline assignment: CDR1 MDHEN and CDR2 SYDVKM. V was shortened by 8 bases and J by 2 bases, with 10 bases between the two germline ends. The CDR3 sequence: CASGRVGNQPQHF. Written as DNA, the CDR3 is TGTGCCAGCGGCAGGGTTGGCAATCAGCCCCAGCATTTT. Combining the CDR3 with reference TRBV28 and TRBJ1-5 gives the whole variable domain DVKVTQSSRYLVKRTGEKVFLECVQDMDHENMFWYRQDPGLGLRLIYFSYDVKMKEKGDIPEGYSVSREKKERFSLILESASTNQTSMYLCASGRVGNQPQHFGDGTRLSIL.

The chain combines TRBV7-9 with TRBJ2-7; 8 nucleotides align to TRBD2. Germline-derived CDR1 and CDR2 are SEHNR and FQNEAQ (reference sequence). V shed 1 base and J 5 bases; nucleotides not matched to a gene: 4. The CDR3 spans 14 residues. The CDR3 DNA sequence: TGTGCCAGCAGCTTAGGAGGGACTAGTCACGAGCAGTACTTC. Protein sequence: CASSLGGTSHEQYF.

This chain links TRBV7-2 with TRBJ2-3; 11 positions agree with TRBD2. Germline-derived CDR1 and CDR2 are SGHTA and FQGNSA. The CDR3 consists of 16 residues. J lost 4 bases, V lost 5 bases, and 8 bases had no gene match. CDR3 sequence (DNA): TGTGCCAGCAGCACCCGTAGCGGGAGGGCCGCAGATACGCAGTATTTT. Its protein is CASSTRSGRAADTQYF. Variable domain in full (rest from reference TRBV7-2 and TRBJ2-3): GAGVSQSPSNKVTEKGKDVELRCDPISGHTALYWYRQSLGQGLEFLIYFQGNSAPDKSGLPSDRFSAERTGGSVSTLTIQRTQQEDSAVYLCASSTRSGRAADTQYFGPGTRLTVL.

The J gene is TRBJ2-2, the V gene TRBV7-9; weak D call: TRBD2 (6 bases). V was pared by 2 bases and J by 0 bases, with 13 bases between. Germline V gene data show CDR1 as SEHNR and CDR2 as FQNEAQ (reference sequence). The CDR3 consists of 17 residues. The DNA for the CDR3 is TGTGCCAGCAGCTTAAGGGAGGTAGCTTCGAACACCGGGGAGCTGTTTTTT. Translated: CASSLREVASNTGELFF. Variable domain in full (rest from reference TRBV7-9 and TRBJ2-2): DTGVSQNPRHKITKRGQNVTFRCDPISEHNRLYWYRQTLGQGPEFLTYFQNEAQLEKSRLLSDRFSAERPKGSFSTLEIQRTEQGDSAMYLCASSLREVASNTGELFFGEGSRLTVL.

The CDR3 DNA is TGTGTATTAGGGGGCTTGGGAGGCTACACCTTC. Encoded protein: CVLGGLGGYTF. This chain connects TRBV28 to TRBJ1-2, with TRBD1 identical over 7 bases. The germline CDR1 and CDR2 sequences are MDHEN and SYDVKM. The CDR3 spans 11 residues.

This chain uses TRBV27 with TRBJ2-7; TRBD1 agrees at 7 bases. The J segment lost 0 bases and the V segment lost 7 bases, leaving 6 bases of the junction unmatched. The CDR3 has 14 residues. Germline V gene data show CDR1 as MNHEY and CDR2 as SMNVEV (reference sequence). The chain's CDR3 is CASTRRQGSYEQYF. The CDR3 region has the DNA TGTGCCAGCACCAGACGACAGGGCTCCTACGAGCAGTACTTC.

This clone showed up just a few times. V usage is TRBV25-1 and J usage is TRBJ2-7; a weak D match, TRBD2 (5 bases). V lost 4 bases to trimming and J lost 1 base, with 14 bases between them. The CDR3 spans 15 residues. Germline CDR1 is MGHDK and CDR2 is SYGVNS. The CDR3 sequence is CASSGGLLHSYEQYF. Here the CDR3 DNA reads TGTGCCAGCAGTGGAGGACTGTTACATTCCTACGAGCAGTACTTC.

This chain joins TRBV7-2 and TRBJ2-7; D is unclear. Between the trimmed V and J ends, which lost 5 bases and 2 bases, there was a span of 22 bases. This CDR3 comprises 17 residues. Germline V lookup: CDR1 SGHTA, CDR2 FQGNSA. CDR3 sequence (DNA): TGTGCCAGCAGCAACATACAACCTCCACGGTGGACCTACGAGCAGTACTTC. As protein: CASSNIQPPRWTYEQYF.

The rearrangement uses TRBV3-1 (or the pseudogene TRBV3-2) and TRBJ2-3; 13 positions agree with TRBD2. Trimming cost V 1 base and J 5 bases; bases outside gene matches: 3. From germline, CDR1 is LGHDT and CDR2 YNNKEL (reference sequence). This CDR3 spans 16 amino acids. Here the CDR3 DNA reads TGTGCCAGCAGCCAAGGGACTAGCGGGAGTGGAGATACGCAGTATTTT. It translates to CASSQGTSGSGDTQYF.

CDR3 in DNA: TGCGCCAGCGCCCAGAGGACAGGGGGTCCCAATGAGCAGTTCTTC. This translates into CASAQRTGGPNEQFF. The V and J genes are TRBV5-1 and TRBJ2-1, with TRBD1 matching 10 bases. CDR3 length: 15 residues. Germline lookup yields CDR1 SGHRS and CDR2 YFSETQ. With V trimmed by 7 bases and J by 6 bases, 10 bases remained unmatched.